This TCR beta chain is drawn from a study of T cell responses to AZD1222 COVID-19 vaccine. This clone was recorded only once. Its antigen remains unknown. Pooling covered second doses at about 4 or about 12 weeks. This CDR3 contains 16 residues. V was clipped by 3 bases and J by 0 bases, with 14 bases between them. Overall study results and limits: Spike-specific TCR breadth and depth grew following two AZD1222 doses. There were repertoire samples only from the period after the peak T cell response.

Profiled with immunoSEQ multiplex PCR; TCRdb holds only in-frame clones, not every one. The sample records 80,000 to 95,000 clones, 75% to 95% being singletons. The chain combines TRBV23-1 with TRBJ1-1; D is unclear. TRBV23-1 is an open reading frame, and its role is uncertain. The input for sequencing was peripheral blood, taken 28 days after the second AZD1222 dose. The clonotype originates from an adult who received the AZD1222 COVID-19 vaccine. This CDR3 reads CASSQLSFSLNTEAFF. The CDR3 DNA sequence: TGCGCCAGCAGTCAGTTGAGTTTCAGTCTGAACACTGAAGCTTTCTTT.